A single sample gave rise to the 25 T cell receptor beta chains below, sequenced in a study of T-cell memory formation after mild COVID-19. TCRdb re-derived calls from the 5' RACE reads in MiXCR, one entry per CDR3 protein. The sample includes 470,000 or so distinct CDR3 sequences, about a sixth of them seen just once. Sequences were obtained from PBMCs or a T cell subset sorted from them (not recorded which). These receptor sequences come from a man aged 18 to 29 who had mild COVID-19 (a few samples of this study predate the infection). Cell type and time point are not known.

The rearrangement uses TRBV7-6 and TRBJ2-7, with 8 bases fitting TRBD2. The CDR3 covers 18 residues. V was clipped by 1 base and J by 0 bases; unmatched bases: 11. CDR1 and CDR2 (germline): SGHVS, FNYEAQ. DNA of the CDR3: TGTGCCAGCAGCTTAGTCATCGCAGGTAGCGGGGCCTCCTACGAGCAGTACTTC. Translating it yields CASSLVIAGSGASYEQYF.

This clonotype was recorded many times. The chain employs TRBV4-3 and TRBJ2-7; 9 nucleotides agree with TRBD2. The ends lost 0 bases at V and 1 base at J; junction bases unmatched: 4. CDR1 and CDR2 (germline): LGHNA, YSLEER. The CDR3 totals 16 residues. The CDR3 DNA reads as TGCGCCAGCAGCCAAGAATTTAGCGGGGGTTCCTACGAGCAGTACTTC. As protein: CASSQEFSGGSYEQYF.

The chain employs TRBV14 and TRBJ2-3; D gene ambiguous. Germline V gives CDR1 SGHDN, CDR2 FVKESK. The CDR3 extends over 15 amino acids. Trimming took off 1 base at V and 2 bases at J, with 10 bases between the two ends. The CDR3 is CASSQVVGPTDTQYF. The CDR3 nucleotides read TGTGCCAGCAGCCAAGTGGTCGGGCCCACAGATACGCAGTATTTT.

This clonotype has at least ten counts. The genes are TRBV20-1 and TRBJ1-2; a possible D gene is TRBD1 (6 bases). CDR3 length: 13 residues. Germline values: CDR1 DFQATT, CDR2 SNEGSKA (reference sequence). Trimming shortened V by 2 bases and J by 5 bases, and 12 bases separated the two germline ends. CDR3 nucleotides: TGCAGTGCTAGATACAGGGTGTTATATGGCTACACCTTC. Protein sequence: CSARYRVLYGYTF.

The rearrangement uses TRBV5-4 and TRBJ1-1, with unresolved D. The ends were cut back, 0 bases at V and 10 bases at J, with 13 bases in the middle. The CDR3 contains 13 residues. Germline V gives CDR1 SGHNT, CDR2 YYREEE (reference sequence). In nucleotides, the CDR3 is TGTGCCAGCAGCTTGGCCGTGGGCGCGGCAGCTTTCTTT. It codes for CASSLAVGAAAFF.

A few counts support this clonotype. The V call is TRBV2, the J call TRBJ2-3; a weak D match, TRBD1 (5 bases). Trimming left V 5 bases short and J 6 bases short, with 15 bases between. The CDR3 length is 14 residues. Germline CDR1 reads SNHLY; CDR2 reads FYNNEI. This CDR3 is CASSNQGLGDTQYF. CDR3 DNA sequence: TGTGCCAGCAGTAACCAGGGTCTCGGGGATACGCAGTATTTT.

This clonotype was detected only a few times. This chain connects TRBV6-5 to TRBJ2-5; D might be TRBD1 or TRBD2, each matching 5 bases. The V end was cut by 7 bases, the J end by 7 bases, with 22 bases between. The CDR3 length is 15 residues. Looked up from germline, CDR1 is MNHEY and CDR2 is SVGAGI. DNA of the CDR3: TGTGCCAGCATCCCCCTTAAGAGGGGCAAGAGGACCCAGTACTTC. Amino acids: CASIPLKRGKRTQYF.

The chain recombines TRBV20-1 with TRBJ1-1; D is uncertain. The CDR3 has 14 residues. Deletions cut 6 bases from V and 5 bases from J, with 19 bases between. In germline, CDR1 is DFQATT, CDR2 SNEGSKA (reference sequence). The CDR3 sequence is CSAYRVEGRTEAFF. The DNA of the CDR3 is TGCAGTGCCTACCGGGTTGAGGGAAGGACTGAAGCTTTCTTT.

V usage is TRBV9 and J usage is TRBJ2-5; D is uncertain. Germline assignment: CDR1 SGDLS and CDR2 YYNGEE. V lost 1 base and J 2 bases, leaving 9 bases between the germline ends. There are 14 residues in the CDR3. The CDR3 bases are TGTGCCAGCAGCGTATTTGCTGGGCAAGAGACCCAGTACTTC. It is translated as CASSVFAGQETQYF.

In its sample, this clonotype was seen a few times. The rearrangement uses TRBV5-1 and TRBJ2-7, with D uncertain. Germline lookup yields CDR1 SGHRS and CDR2 YFSETQ. The V gene lost 4 bases and the J gene lost 7 bases, with 12 bases spanning the gap. This CDR3 is built from 12 residues. The DNA of the CDR3 is TGCGCCAGCAGCCGAGGCCCCTCGGAGCAGTACTTC. This translates into CASSRGPSEQYF.

This clonotype was recorded a few times. The chain recombines TRBV6-5 with TRBJ1-1; D unresolved. The CDR3 runs 14 residues. CDR1 is MNHEY, CDR2 SVGAGI, per germline. Between the trimmed V and J ends, which lost 2 bases and 4 bases, there was a span of 11 bases. The CDR3: CASSYGEIGTEAFF. The CDR3 DNA is TGTGCCAGCAGTTACGGGGAAATCGGCACTGAAGCTTTCTTT.

The chain uses TRBV7-9 and TRBJ1-4; 9 bases are shared with TRBD1. The ends lost 5 bases at V and 2 bases at J; junction bases unmatched: 6. Germline loops: CDR1 SEHNR, CDR2 FQNEAQ (reference sequence). CDR3 length equals 16 residues. CDR3 nucleotides: TGTGCCAGCAGCCCGAAACAGGGGGCGACTAATGAAAAACTGTTTTTT. This codes for CASSPKQGATNEKLFF.

CDR3 DNA: TGTGCCAGTAGAACCCTGAGGACTAGCGGGAGTTACAATGAGCAGTTCTTC. It encodes CASRTLRTSGSYNEQFF. This chain joins TRBV19 and TRBJ2-1; 13 nucleotides line up with TRBD2. V shed 6 bases and J 4 bases; nucleotides not matched to a gene: 9. The CDR3 contains 17 residues. CDR1 LNHDA and CDR2 SQIVND come from the germline V gene (reference sequence).

This chain uses TRBV12-3 or TRBV12-4 with TRBJ2-3; D gene unclear. The germline V and J ends were trimmed by 7 bases and 6 bases, with 20 bases remaining between them. This CDR3 contains 15 residues. The CDR3 nucleotides read TGTGCCAGCACCCCTTGGGGTGATTTCGGGGATACGCAGTATTTT. It codes for CASTPWGDFGDTQYF.

The gene calls are TRBV7-2 and TRBJ1-4, with D maybe TRBD1 (6 bases). CDR1 is SGHTA, CDR2 FQGNSA, per germline. This CDR3 has 14 residues. Trimming removed 3 bases at V and 4 bases at J, with 9 bases between. The CDR3, as DNA: TGTGCCAGCAGCTTTCCACAGGGTAATGAAAAACTGTTTTTT. The encoded protein is CASSFPQGNEKLFF.

The gene calls are TRBV5-1 and TRBJ1-2, with D possibly matching TRBD1 (5 bases). V lost 0 bases and J lost 4, with 10 bases in between. This CDR3 has 14 residues. Germline V gene lookup returns CDR1 SGHRS and CDR2 YFSETQ. The CDR3 protein is CASSLDRRGYGYTF. The CDR3 DNA reads as TGCGCCAGCAGCTTGGACCGTAGGGGCTATGGCTACACCTTC.

This sequence joins TRBV20-1 and TRBJ2-2; D may be TRBD2 (7 bases). CDR3 length: 13 residues. V lost 6 bases and J 5 bases, leaving 13 bases between the germline ends. Germline V gene lookup returns CDR1 DFQATT and CDR2 SNEGSKA (reference sequence). The CDR3 spells CSANRGGTGELFF. In DNA form, the CDR3 reads TGCAGTGCCAATAGGGGGGGGACCGGGGAGCTGTTTTTT.

This clonotype was observed a handful of times. The chain couples TRBV4-3 to TRBJ1-1, with D perhaps matching TRBD1 (5 bases). Germline assignment: CDR1 LGHNA and CDR2 YSLEER. The CDR3 is 14 residues long. Trimming took 0 bases from V and 5 from J, leaving 10 bases between them. The CDR3 bases are TGCGCCAGCAGCCAAGAGGGGGGACGTACTGAAGCTTTCTTT. Translating gives CASSQEGGRTEAFF.

This clonotype appeared a few times. This chain connects TRBV5-1 to TRBJ1-1; possible D gene TRBD1, 5 bases. Germline V CDR1 and CDR2: SGHRS, YFSETQ. This CDR3 is 15 amino acids long. V lost 4 bases and J lost 5, with 18 bases in between. The CDR3 loop reads CASSPGTGGKTEAFF. The CDR3 DNA is TGCGCCAGCAGCCCCGGCACGGGGGGGAAGACTGAAGCTTTCTTT.

This clonotype showed up just a few times. CDR3 sequence (DNA): TGCGCCAGCAGCCAGGACGGAAATAATTCACCCCTCCACTTT. Its protein product is CASSQDGNNSPLHF. This sequence joins TRBV5-1 and TRBJ1-6; unclear D gene. The CDR3 has 14 amino acids. V was cut by 4 bases and J by 5 bases, with 10 bases left in between. Germline assignment: CDR1 SGHRS and CDR2 YFSETQ.

The rearrangement joins TRBV4-3 to TRBJ2-1; no reliable D call. There are 16 residues in the CDR3. Germline V lookup: CDR1 LGHNA, CDR2 YSLEER. V was cut by 1 base and J by 0 bases, with 10 bases left in between. The CDR3 region has the DNA TGCGCCAGCAGCCAAGCCCTCGTGAGCTCCTACAATGAGCAGTTCTTC. Protein product: CASSQALVSSYNEQFF.

The chain joins TRBV4-1 to TRBJ1-1; D is unresolved. This CDR3 spans 16 amino acids. Germline lookup yields CDR1 MGHRA and CDR2 YSYEKL. V lost 0 bases and J 1 base, leaving 12 bases between the germline ends. The CDR3 DNA follows: TGCGCCAGCAGCCAAGACTCTGGCGGCGGGAACACTGAAGCTTTCTTT. It codes for CASSQDSGGGNTEAFF.

This chain uses TRBV19 with TRBJ1-1, with D perhaps TRBD1 (6 bases). CDR1 and CDR2 from the germline V gene are LNHDA and SQIVND (reference sequence). There are 13 residues in the CDR3. V shed 3 bases and J shed 4 bases, with 9 bases lying between them. The CDR3 protein is CASSISGVTEAFF. Written as DNA, the CDR3 is TGTGCCAGTAGTATTTCAGGGGTCACTGAAGCTTTCTTT.

This clonotype was seen a few times. V gene TRBV4-3 combines with J gene TRBJ1-2; TRBD1 matches 9 bases. Germline CDR1 and CDR2: LGHNA and YSLEER. This CDR3 region has 14 residues. The trim removed 8 bases at V and 2 bases at J, leaving 6 bases unmatched. This chain's CDR3 is CASGRDRDNYGYTF. CDR3 nucleotides: TGCGCCAGCGGCCGGGACAGGGACAACTATGGCTACACCTTC.

Written as DNA, the CDR3 is TGTGCCAGCAGTTACCGACGGGGGGACACTGAAGCTTTCTTT. Protein product: CASSYRRGDTEAFF. The genes are TRBV6-5 and TRBJ1-1, with D maybe TRBD1 (5 bases). CDR3 length: 14 residues. V lost 2 bases, J lost 3 bases, and 10 bases lay in between. Germline lookup yields CDR1 MNHEY and CDR2 SVGAGI.